Each of the 15 T cell receptor beta chains below was sequenced from the same sample in a study of shared clonotypes between healthy human individuals. Measured with immunoSEQ multiplex PCR; TCRdb has only the in-frame clones, and not every one. Of some 2,000,000 clones in the sample, roughly 96% were seen once. Sequencing was carried out using naive CD4+ T cells sorted from blood. Indicated subset: CD45RA+ positively selected. These receptors originate from a man younger than 35 in good health.

This clone was recorded only once. The chain links TRBV9 to TRBJ1-1, with 9 bases lining up with TRBD1. CDR1 is SGDLS, CDR2 YYNGEE, per germline. V lost 4 bases, J lost 0 bases, and 10 bases stayed unmatched. The CDR3 is 17 residues long. CDR3 sequence reads: CASSPGTGLKMNTEAFF. CDR3 DNA sequence: TGTGCCAGCAGCCCGGGGACAGGGTTAAAGATGAACACTGAAGCTTTCTTT.

The V and J genes are TRBV19 and TRBJ1-2; perhaps TRBD1 as D (5 bases). The germline V gene encodes CDR1 LNHDA and CDR2 SQIVND (reference sequence). V was shortened by 9 bases and J by 3 bases, with 11 bases between the two germline ends. CDR3 length: 12 residues. The CDR3 DNA is TGTGCCAGCAGGGACGGACACTATGGCTACACCTTC. Residues: CASRDGHYGYTF.

This clone showed up just a few times. This chain connects TRBV9 to TRBJ2-7; tentative D call: TRBD2 (6 bases). The V and J ends lost 3 bases and 0 bases respectively, with 13 bases between them. The length of the CDR3 is 15 residues. Germline lookup yields CDR1 SGDLS and CDR2 YYNGEE. Here the CDR3 reads CASSARGDGSYEQYF. CDR3 bases: TGTGCCAGCAGCGCGCGGGGCGACGGCTCCTACGAGCAGTACTTC. Together with reference TRBV9 and TRBJ2-7, the CDR3 gives the full variable domain: DSGVTQTPKHLITATGQRVTLRCSPRSGDLSVYWYQQSLDQGLQFLIQYYNGEERAKGNILERFSAQQFPDLHSELNLSSLELGDSALYFCASSARGDGSYEQYFGPGTRLTVT.

The chain links TRBV27 to TRBJ2-7; 9 bases map to TRBD1. The CDR3 runs to 15 residues. CDR1 is MNHEY, CDR2 SMNVEV, per germline (reference sequence). V trimming: 8 bases; J trimming: 3 bases; junction bases outside the gene matches: 11. CDR3 coding DNA: TGTGCCAGCCAAAAAATGGGGACAGGGATCTACGAGCAGTACTTC. Translation: CASQKMGTGIYEQYF.

This sequence joins TRBV12-5 and TRBJ2-7; 12 nucleotides match TRBD1. CDR3 size: 14 residues. Germline V CDR1 and CDR2: LGHNT, FRNRAP. V lost 6 bases and J lost 6; bases outside the gene matches: 6. CDR3 coding DNA: TGTGCTAGTGGCTCGGGACAGGGGGCTTTCGAGCAGTACTTC. Translated: CASGSGQGAFEQYF.

The genes are TRBV5-1 and TRBJ2-5, with D possibly TRBD1 on 5 matching bases. The V and J ends lost 0 bases and 5 bases respectively, with 14 bases between them. Germline assignment: CDR1 SGHRS and CDR2 YFSETQ. This CDR3 comprises 15 residues. CDR3 residues: CASSLENRSWETQYF. DNA for the CDR3: TGCGCCAGCAGCTTGGAGAACAGGAGTTGGGAGACCCAGTACTTC.

About this clone: The same CDR3 can be traced to other DNA sequences in this sample. The chain employs TRBV6-5 and TRBJ2-7; D possibly uses TRBD1 or TRBD2 (5 bases each). This CDR3 comprises 15 residues. Per germline, CDR1 MNHEY and CDR2 SVGAGI. The V gene lost 0 bases and the J gene lost 3 bases, with 12 bases spanning the gap. CDR3 loop: CASSYSGLGDYEQYF. In DNA form, the CDR3 reads TGTGCCAGCAGTTACTCGGGGTTGGGGGACTACGAGCAGTACTTC.

The chain couples TRBV7-6 to TRBJ2-7, with D possibly TRBD1 on 6 matching bases. CDR1 and CDR2 (germline): SGHVS, FNYEAQ. The CDR3 covers 15 residues. The V end was cut by 1 base, the J end by 3 bases, with 13 bases between. The CDR3 nucleotides read TGTGCCAGCAGCTTAGGTCAGGACAGTAGCTACGAGCAGTACTTC. It specifies CASSLGQDSSYEQYF.

The gene calls are TRBV7-9 and TRBJ2-3; 9 bases line up with TRBD2. The CDR3 totals 16 residues. V lost 7 bases, J lost 2 bases, and 10 bases stayed unmatched. CDR1 and CDR2 (germline): SEHNR, FQNEAQ (reference sequence). The CDR3 loop reads CASNPWASGATDTQYF. For the CDR3, the DNA is TGTGCCAGCAACCCGTGGGCTAGCGGGGCCACAGATACGCAGTATTTT.

This CDR3 reads CAIGAGDRGPEAFF. As DNA, the CDR3 is TGTGCCATAGGCGCGGGGGACAGGGGACCTGAAGCTTTCTTT. V usage is TRBV10-3 and J usage is TRBJ1-1; 10 nucleotides match TRBD1. The junction had 10 bases not matched to a gene; V was cut back by 9 bases and J by 6 bases. Germline values: CDR1 ENHRY, CDR2 SYGVKD. CDR3 length equals 14 residues.

This chain joins TRBV6-5 and TRBJ2-7; the match to TRBD1 covers 9 bases. In germline, CDR1 is MNHEY, CDR2 SVGAGI. J lost 7 bases, V lost 10 bases, and 11 bases had no gene match. The CDR3 contains 13 residues. The CDR3 DNA reads TGTGCCACAACCGGGACAGGGATCGATGAGCAGTACTTC. Residues: CATTGTGIDEQYF.

On this clone itself: Other DNA sequences from this sample encode an identical CDR3 as well. The J gene is TRBJ2-3, the V gene TRBV20-1; D unresolved. Germline-derived CDR1 and CDR2 are DFQATT and SNEGSKA (reference sequence). The CDR3 runs to 10 residues. Trimming removed 5 bases from V and 3 bases from J, with 3 bases in between. CDR3 nucleotide sequence: TGCAGTGCTGAGACAGATACGCAGTATTTT. Translating it yields CSAETDTQYF.

This clone was seen a single time. This sequence joins TRBV10-1 and TRBJ1-3; tentative D call: TRBD1 (6 bases). Looked up from germline, CDR1 is WNHNN and CDR2 is SYGVQD (reference sequence). V dropped 2 bases and J dropped 4 bases, with 15 bases sitting between them. This CDR3 region has 16 residues. This CDR3 is CASSEGTRTRGNTIYF. The CDR3 DNA reads TGCGCCAGCAGTGAGGGGACAAGGACACGGGGAAACACCATATATTTT.

The chain combines TRBV6-1 with TRBJ1-5; D is undetermined. V was cut by 7 bases and J by 0 bases, with 10 bases left in between. The CDR3 runs to 14 residues. Looked up from germline, CDR1 is MNHNS and CDR2 is SASEGT. The CDR3 here is CASTPTLSNQPQHF. The CDR3 DNA is TGTGCCAGCACCCCGACACTTAGCAATCAGCCCCAGCATTTT.

With respect to this clone: This same CDR3 is encoded by further DNA sequences in the sample. The genes are TRBV5-1 and TRBJ2-2; D gene ambiguous. V was cut by 0 bases and J by 7 bases, with 7 bases left in between. The germline V gene encodes CDR1 SGHRS and CDR2 YFSETQ. The CDR3 sequence is 13 residues long. CDR3 protein: CASSLGGSGELFF. CDR3 bases: TGCGCCAGCAGCTTGGGCGGAAGCGGGGAGCTGTTTTTT.